This T cell receptor beta chain was retrieved from a study of blood T cells in healthy people across ages. This clonotype occurred many times. The antigen remains undetermined. Study-wide findings and caveats: Diversity figures derived from one million T cells were judged to underestimate the true value. Leaving the PBMCs unsorted stopped any conclusive comparison of naive versus antigen-experienced cells. More naive CD4+ cells and higher diversity marked long-lived donors relative to aged donors.

Through a sample-barcoded 5' primer and a J-beta primer mix, a second PCR was run for 7 to 11 cycles. TCRdb called the 5' RACE reads again in MiXCR, with one record for every CDR3 protein. The table lists roughly 1.9 million distinct CDR3 sequences, around 40% of them singletons. The source material was blood. This receptor was taken from a human donor in good health.

In DNA, the CDR3 is TGCAGCGTTGTGGAGACACAGAACGAGCAGTACTTC. Translation: CSVVETQNEQYF. V is TRBV29-1 and J is TRBJ2-7; D gene uncertain. Germline loops: CDR1 SQVTM, CDR2 ANQGSEA. There are 12 residues in the CDR3. Deletions cut 4 bases from V and 5 bases from J, with 12 bases between.